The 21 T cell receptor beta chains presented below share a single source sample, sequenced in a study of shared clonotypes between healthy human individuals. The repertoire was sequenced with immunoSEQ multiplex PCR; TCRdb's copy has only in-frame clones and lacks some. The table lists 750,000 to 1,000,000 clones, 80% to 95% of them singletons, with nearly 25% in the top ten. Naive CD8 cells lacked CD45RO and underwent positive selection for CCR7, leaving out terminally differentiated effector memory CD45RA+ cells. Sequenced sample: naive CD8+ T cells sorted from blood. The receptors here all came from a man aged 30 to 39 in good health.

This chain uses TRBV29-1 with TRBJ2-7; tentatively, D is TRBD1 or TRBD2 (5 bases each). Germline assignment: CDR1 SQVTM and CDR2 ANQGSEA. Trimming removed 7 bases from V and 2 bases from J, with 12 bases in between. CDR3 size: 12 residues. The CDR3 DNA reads TGCAGCGCCGGGACCAACACCTACGAGCAGTACTTC. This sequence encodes CSAGTNTYEQYF.

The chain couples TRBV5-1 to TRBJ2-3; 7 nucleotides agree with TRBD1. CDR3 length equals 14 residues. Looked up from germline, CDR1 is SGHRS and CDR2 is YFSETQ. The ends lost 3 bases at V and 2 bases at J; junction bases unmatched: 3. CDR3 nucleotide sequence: TGCGCCAGCAGCTCAACAGGGGCCACAGATACGCAGTATTTT. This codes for CASSSTGATDTQYF.

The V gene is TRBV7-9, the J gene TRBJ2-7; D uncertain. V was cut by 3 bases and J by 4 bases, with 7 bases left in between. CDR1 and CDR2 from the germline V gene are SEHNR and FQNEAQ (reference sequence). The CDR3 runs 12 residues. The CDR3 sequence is CASSFSIYEQYF. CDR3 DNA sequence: TGTGCCAGCAGCTTCTCAATATACGAGCAGTACTTC.

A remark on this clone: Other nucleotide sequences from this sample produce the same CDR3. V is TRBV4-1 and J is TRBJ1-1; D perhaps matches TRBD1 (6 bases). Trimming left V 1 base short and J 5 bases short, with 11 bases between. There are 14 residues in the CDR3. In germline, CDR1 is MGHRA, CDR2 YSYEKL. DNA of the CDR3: TGCGCCAGCAGCCAAGTAGGGGGTACGACTGAAGCTTTCTTT. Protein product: CASSQVGGTTEAFF.

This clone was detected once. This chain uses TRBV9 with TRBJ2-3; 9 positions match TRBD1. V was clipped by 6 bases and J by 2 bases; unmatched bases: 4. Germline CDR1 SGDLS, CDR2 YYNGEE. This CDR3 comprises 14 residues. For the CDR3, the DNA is TGTGCCAGCAACAGGGGGCGCCTCACAGATACGCAGTATTTT. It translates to CASNRGRLTDTQYF.

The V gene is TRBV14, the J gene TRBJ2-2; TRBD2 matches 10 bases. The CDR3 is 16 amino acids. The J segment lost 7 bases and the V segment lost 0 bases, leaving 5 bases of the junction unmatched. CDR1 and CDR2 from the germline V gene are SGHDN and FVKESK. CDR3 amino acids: CASSQDPAGGIGELFF. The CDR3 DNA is TGTGCCAGCAGCCAAGATCCAGCGGGAGGGATCGGGGAGCTGTTTTTT.

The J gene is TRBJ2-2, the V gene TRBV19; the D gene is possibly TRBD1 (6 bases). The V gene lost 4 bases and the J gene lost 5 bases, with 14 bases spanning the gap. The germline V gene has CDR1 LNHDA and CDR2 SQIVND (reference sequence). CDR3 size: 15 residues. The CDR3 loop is CASSNRDMLTGELFF. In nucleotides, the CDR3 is TGTGCCAGTAGTAACCGGGACATGTTGACCGGGGAGCTGTTTTTT.

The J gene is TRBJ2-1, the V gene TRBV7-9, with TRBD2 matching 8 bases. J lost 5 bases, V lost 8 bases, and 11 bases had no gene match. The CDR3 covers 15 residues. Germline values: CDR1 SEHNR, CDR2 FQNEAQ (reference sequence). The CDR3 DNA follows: TGTGCCAGCGGGGGTCCCGGGAGGGCCCACAATGAGCAGTTCTTC. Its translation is CASGGPGRAHNEQFF.

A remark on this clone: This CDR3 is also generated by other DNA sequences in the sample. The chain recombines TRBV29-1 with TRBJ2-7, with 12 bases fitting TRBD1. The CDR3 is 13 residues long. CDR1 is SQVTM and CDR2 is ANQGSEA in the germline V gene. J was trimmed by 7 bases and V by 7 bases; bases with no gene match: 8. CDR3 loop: CSAVGQGAGEQYF. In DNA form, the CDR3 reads TGCAGCGCCGTGGGACAGGGGGCGGGTGAGCAGTACTTC.

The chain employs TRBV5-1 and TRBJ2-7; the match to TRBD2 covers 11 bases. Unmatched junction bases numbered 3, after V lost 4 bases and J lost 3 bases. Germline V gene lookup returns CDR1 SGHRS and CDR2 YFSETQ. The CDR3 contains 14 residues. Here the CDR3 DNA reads TGCGCCAGCAGCCCCGGACTAGCGGGCTACGAGCAGTACTTC. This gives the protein CASSPGLAGYEQYF. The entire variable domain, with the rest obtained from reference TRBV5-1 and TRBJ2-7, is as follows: KAGVTQTPRYLIKTRGQQVTLSCSPISGHRSVSWYQQTPGQGLQFLFEYFSETQRNKGNFPGRFSGRQFSNSRSEMNVSTLELGDSALYLCASSPGLAGYEQYFGPGTRLTVT.

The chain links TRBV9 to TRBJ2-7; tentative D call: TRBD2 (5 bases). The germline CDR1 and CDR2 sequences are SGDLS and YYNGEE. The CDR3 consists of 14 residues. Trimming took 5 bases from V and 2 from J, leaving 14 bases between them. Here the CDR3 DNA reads TGTGCCAGCAGTGGATCGGGAAGGACCTACGAGCAGTACTTC. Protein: CASSGSGRTYEQYF. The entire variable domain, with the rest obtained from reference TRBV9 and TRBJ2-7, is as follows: DSGVTQTPKHLITATGQRVTLRCSPRSGDLSVYWYQQSLDQGLQFLIQYYNGEERAKGNILERFSAQQFPDLHSELNLSSLELGDSALYFCASSGSGRTYEQYFGPGTRLTVT.

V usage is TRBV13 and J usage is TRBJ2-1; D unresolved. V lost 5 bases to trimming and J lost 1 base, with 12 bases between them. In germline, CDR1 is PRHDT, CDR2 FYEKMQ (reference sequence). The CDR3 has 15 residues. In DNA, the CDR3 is TGTGCCAGCAGCCAACGAGACGAATCCTACAATGAGCAGTTCTTC. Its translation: CASSQRDESYNEQFF.

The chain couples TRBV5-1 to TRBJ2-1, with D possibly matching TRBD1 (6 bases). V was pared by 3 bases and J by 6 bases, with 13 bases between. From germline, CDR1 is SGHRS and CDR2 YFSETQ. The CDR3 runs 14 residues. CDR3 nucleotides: TGCGCCAGCAGCTGGGGTGGGGGCTCCAATGAGCAGTTCTTC. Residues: CASSWGGGSNEQFF.

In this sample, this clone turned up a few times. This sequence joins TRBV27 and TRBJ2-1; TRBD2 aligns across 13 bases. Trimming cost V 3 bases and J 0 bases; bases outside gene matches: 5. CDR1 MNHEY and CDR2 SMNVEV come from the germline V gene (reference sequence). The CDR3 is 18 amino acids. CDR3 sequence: CASSLGLAGRGSYNEQFF. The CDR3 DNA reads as TGTGCCAGCAGTTTGGGACTAGCGGGACGTGGCTCCTACAATGAGCAGTTCTTC.

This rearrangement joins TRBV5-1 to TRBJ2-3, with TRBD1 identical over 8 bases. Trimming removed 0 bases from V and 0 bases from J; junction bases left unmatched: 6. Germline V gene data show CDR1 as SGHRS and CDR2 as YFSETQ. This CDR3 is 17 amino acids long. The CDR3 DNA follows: TGCGCCAGCAGCTTGGAGCCAGGGGGCTTTAGCACAGATACGCAGTATTTT. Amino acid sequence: CASSLEPGGFSTDTQYF.

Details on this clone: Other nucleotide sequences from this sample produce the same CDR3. CDR3 in DNA: TGTGCCAGCAGTTTAGACAATTCCTACGAGCAGTACTTC. This gives the protein CASSLDNSYEQYF. The chain combines TRBV28 with TRBJ2-7; D is unclear. The V gene lost 2 bases and the J gene lost 1 base, with 6 bases spanning the gap. Per germline, CDR1 MDHEN and CDR2 SYDVKM. The CDR3 is made up of 13 amino acids.

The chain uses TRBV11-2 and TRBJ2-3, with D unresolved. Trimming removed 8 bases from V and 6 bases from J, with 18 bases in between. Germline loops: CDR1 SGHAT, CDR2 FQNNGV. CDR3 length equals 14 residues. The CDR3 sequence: CASVGRSPADTQYF. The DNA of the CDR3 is TGTGCCAGCGTCGGTAGATCCCCAGCGGATACGCAGTATTTT.

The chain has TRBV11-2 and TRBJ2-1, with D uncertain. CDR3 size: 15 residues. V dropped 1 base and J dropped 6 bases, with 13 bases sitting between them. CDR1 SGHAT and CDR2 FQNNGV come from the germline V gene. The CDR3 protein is CASSLALPPSNEQFF. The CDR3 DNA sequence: TGTGCCAGCAGCTTAGCGTTGCCACCCAGCAATGAGCAGTTCTTC. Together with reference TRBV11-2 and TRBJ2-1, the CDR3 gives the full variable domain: EAGVAQSPRYKIIEKRQSVAFWCNPISGHATLYWYQQILGQGPKLLIQFQNNGVVDDSQLPKDRFSAERLKGVDSTLKIQPAKLEDSAVYLCASSLALPPSNEQFFGPGTRLTVL.

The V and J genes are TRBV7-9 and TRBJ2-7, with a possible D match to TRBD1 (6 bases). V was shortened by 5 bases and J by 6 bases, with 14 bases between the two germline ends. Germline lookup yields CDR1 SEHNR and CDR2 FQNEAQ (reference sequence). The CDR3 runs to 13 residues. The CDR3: CASSVWGRSEQYF. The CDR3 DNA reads TGTGCCAGCAGCGTGTGGGGGCGCTCCGAGCAGTACTTC.

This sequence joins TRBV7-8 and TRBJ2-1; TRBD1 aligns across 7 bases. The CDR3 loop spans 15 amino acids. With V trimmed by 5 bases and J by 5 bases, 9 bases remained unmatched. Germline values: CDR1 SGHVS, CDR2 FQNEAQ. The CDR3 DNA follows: TGTGCCAGCAGCCCGACCCTGACAGGGAACAATGAGCAGTTCTTC. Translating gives CASSPTLTGNNEQFF.

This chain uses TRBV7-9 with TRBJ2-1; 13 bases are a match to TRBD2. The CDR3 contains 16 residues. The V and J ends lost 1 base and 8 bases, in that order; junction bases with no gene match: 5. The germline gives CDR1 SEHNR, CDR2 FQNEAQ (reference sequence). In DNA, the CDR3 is TGTGCCAGCAGCTTAGAGGGACTAGCGGGAAGGTATGAGCAGTTCTTC. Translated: CASSLEGLAGRYEQFF.